This T cell receptor beta chain was found in a study of regulatory T cells in long-lasting Graves disease. The study, taken as a whole, reports: Persistent disease showed a preference for TRBV28, TRBJ1-2 and TRBJ2-5. Since the sample size was small, accuracy may have been reduced.

CDR3 length: 15 residues. The germline V and J ends were trimmed by 6 bases and 7 bases, with 19 bases remaining between them. Germline assignment: CDR1 SNHLY and CDR2 FYNNEI. Described time point: persistent/refractory GD, antithyroid drugs over 5 years with positive TRAb. From RNA extracted from PBMCs, the TCR library was made. Patients were enrolled at an endocrinology department in Xi'an, China. With iRepertoire HTBI primers and Arm-PCR of CDR3 regions, TCR beta libraries were built. Per the study methods: Throughout the samples, researchers identified about 56 TRBV and 14 TRBJ segments. TCRdb processed the multiplex PCR reads anew with MiXCR; each CDR3 protein has one entry. The V and J calls and clone size come from TCRdb's table, not from the authors' own analysis. Of over 300,000 distinct CDR3 sequences in the sample, less than 20% were seen once. A word on this clonotype: What it binds is not known. With a much larger clone just one base away, this may be a read error.

The gene calls are TRBV2 and TRBJ1-5; maybe TRBD1 (5 bases). This clonotype was sampled from a female donor with Graves disease. The starting material was peripheral blood mononuclear cells (PBMCs), obtained when the disease was refractory, from a patient treated with antithyroid drugs. CDR3 DNA: TGTGCCAGCAGCGACAGAGAACGCACGGGCCAGCCCCAGCATTTT. Protein: CASSDRERTGQPQHF.